A single sample gave rise to the 5 T cell receptor beta chains below, sequenced in a study of human T cells and chemical hapten exposure. Stated time point: healthy volunteer bleed at 2 weeks. Someone pulled total RNA out of unfractionated whole blood. TCRdb re-analysed the RACE reads in MiXCR, keeping a single row per CDR3 protein. Of tens of thousands of distinct CDR3 sequences listed, 4.3% were seen once; the top ten hold approximately 1.5%. The sequenced sample was whole blood. Every receptor here comes from a female donor in good health. Some clones in this sample may be carry-over from other donors' samples.

V is TRBV20-1 and J is TRBJ1-5, with TRBD1 as a possible D gene (5 bases). The V end lost 3 bases, the J end lost 10 bases, and 16 bases lay between the germline ends. The CDR3 contains 13 residues. Germline V CDR1 and CDR2: DFQATT, SNEGSKA (reference sequence). The CDR3 here is CSASFGRGGPQHF. The CDR3 nucleotides read TGCAGTGCTAGCTTCGGCCGTGGGGGTCCCCAGCATTTT.

This clonotype was counted once. With a much larger clone just one base away, this may be a read error. The J gene is TRBJ2-3, the V gene TRBV10-3, with D possibly TRBD2 on 7 matching bases. Germline CDR1 and CDR2: ENHRY and SYGVKD. CDR3 length: 14 residues. Trimming pared 11 bases from V and 6 bases from J, leaving 21 bases between. Written as DNA, the CDR3 is TGTGCCTCCGACGGTGGGGGGGGGCGGGATACGCAGTATTTT. It is translated as CASDGGGGRDTQYF.

This clonotype was counted ten times or more. The chain carries TRBV29-1 and TRBJ2-3; D might be TRBD1 or TRBD2, each matching 7 bases. CDR1 SQVTM and CDR2 ANQGSEA come from the germline V gene. Trimming left V 7 bases short and J 4 bases short, with 21 bases between. There are 15 residues in the CDR3. CDR3 amino acids: CSGRGGPWDADTQYF. CDR3 bases: TGCAGCGGCAGGGGGGGTCCCTGGGATGCAGATACGCAGTATTTT.

The chain recombines TRBV18 with TRBJ1-4; possibly TRBD1 for D (6 bases). V lost 2 bases, J lost 8 bases, and 15 bases lay in between. This CDR3 is built from 15 residues. Germline CDR1 reads KGHSH; CDR2 reads LQKENI. CDR3 region: CASSPSAGDNEKLFF. As DNA, the CDR3 is TGTGCCAGCTCACCATCGGCAGGGGATAACGAAAAACTGTTTTTT.

This clonotype appeared once. A much larger clone differs from this one at a single base, so this may be a read error. The chain recombines TRBV27 with TRBJ2-7; tentative D call: TRBD2 (6 bases). The germline V gene encodes CDR1 MNHEY and CDR2 SMNVEV (reference sequence). Trimming left V 9 bases short and J 12 bases short, with 24 bases between. The CDR3 covers 13 residues. In nucleotides, the CDR3 is TGTGCCAGTAGGGGTTCCCACGGTGGGGAGGTGTACTTC. Residues: CASRGSHGGEVYF.